Listed below are T cell receptor beta chains from one sample, sequenced in a study of blood T cell repertoires in COVID-19. Measured with immunoSEQ multiplex PCR; TCRdb has only the in-frame clones, and not every one. The sample holds tens of thousands of clones, 60% to 85% seen once. The sample comprised peripheral blood. The receptors originated from a human donor in a cohort sampled during active COVID-19. Both conserved end residues are part of each CDR3. The D gene is left open where the match is weak. A clone size is listed for some rows: how often the clone was seen (once, few, many), or a class if it is expanded.

d_call	clone_size	v_call	j_call	cdr3_aa	cdr3_nt
.	.	TRBV7-2	TRBJ2-1	CASRTGVSYNEQFF	TGTGCCAGCAGAACGGGTGTGTCCTACAATGAGCAGTTCTTC
.	.	TRBV2	TRBJ2-5	CASSARGQRSQETQYF	TGTGCCAGCAGCGCAAGAGGACAGAGAAGCCAAGAGACCCAGTACTTC
TRBD1	.	TRBV7-8	TRBJ1-3	CASSTRTGRNTIYF	TGTGCCAGCAGCACCCGGACAGGGAGAAACACCATATATTTT
.	.	TRBV28	TRBJ1-2	CASSLKVGPGGYTF	TGTGCCAGCAGTTTAAAAGTGGGCCCAGGTGGCTACACCTTC
.	.	TRBV15	TRBJ2-5	CATSRDRPSGGTQYF	TGTGCCACCAGCAGAGATAGGCCTAGTGGCGGGACCCAGTACTTC
TRBD1	.	TRBV5-1	TRBJ1-4	CASGSGGNEKLFF	TGCGCCAGCGGATCAGGGGGAAACGAAAAACTGTTTTTT
TRBD2	once	TRBV28	TRBJ2-1	CASSSSTSGGYNEQFF	TGTGCCAGCAGTTCCTCGACTAGCGGGGGGTACAATGAGCAGTTCTTC
.	.	TRBV6-1	TRBJ1-2	CASSEATMGLGYGYTF	TGTGCCAGCAGTGAAGCGACGATGGGTCTAGGCTATGGCTACACCTTC
TRBD2	.	TRBV6-5	TRBJ2-3	CASTEAGGAKDTQYF	TGTGCCAGCACCGAGGCGGGAGGGGCGAAAGATACGCAGTATTTT
TRBD1	few	TRBV11-1	TRBJ2-7	CASSPTGGLYEQYF	TGTGCCAGCAGCCCCACAGGGGGCTTGTACGAGCAGTACTTC
.	few	TRBV3-1/TRBV3-2	TRBJ2-7	CASSLRGQQKYEQYF	TGTGCCAGCAGCCTCCGAGGACAGCAAAAGTACGAGCAGTACTTC
.	.	TRBV12-3/TRBV12-4	TRBJ2-2	CASRPDITGELFF	TGTGCCAGCAGGCCAGACATAACCGGGGAGCTGTTTTTT
.	.	TRBV6-5	TRBJ2-5	CASSYAGTSKETQYF	TGTGCCAGCAGTTACGCCGGGACATCCAAAGAGACCCAGTACTTC
.	.	TRBV28	TRBJ1-6	CASSLGRGNSPLHF	TGTGCCAGCAGTTTGGGCAGGGGTAATTCACCCCTCCACTTT
TRBD1	.	TRBV2	TRBJ2-3	CASRPQGVLTDTQYF	TGTGCCAGCAGACCACAGGGGGTCCTCACAGATACGCAGTATTTT
.	few	TRBV5-1	TRBJ2-2	CASSSAGVGTGELFF	TGCGCCAGCAGCTCGGCAGGGGTCGGAACCGGGGAGCTGTTTTTT
.	.	TRBV11-2	TRBJ2-7	CASSLDAASHEQYF	TGTGCCAGCAGCTTAGATGCGGCCAGCCACGAGCAGTACTTC
.	.	TRBV21-1	TRBJ2-3	CASSKVGTSGSRGHTQYF	TGTGCCAGCAGCAAAGTTGGCACTAGCGGGAGTCGAGGGCATACGCAGTATTTT
TRBD2	.	TRBV3-1/TRBV3-2	TRBJ2-3	CASSQQTGGKLYSTDTQYF	TGTGCCAGCAGCCAACAAACGGGGGGAAAACTCTATAGCACAGATACGCAGTATTTT
.	.	TRBV5-8	TRBJ1-6	CASSPVRPGGNSPLHF	TGTGCCAGCAGCCCAGTACGGCCCGGGGGGAATTCACCCCTCCACTTT
.	many	TRBV29-1	TRBJ2-1	CSVTGVVNEQFF	TGCAGCGTTACCGGGGTTGTAAATGAGCAGTTCTTC
TRBD1	.	TRBV18	TRBJ2-2	CASSPGTALGTGELFF	TGTGCCAGCTCACCAGGGACAGCCCTTGGCACCGGGGAGCTGTTTTTT
TRBD1	.	TRBV24-1	TRBJ2-2	CATSGSGGPGELFF	TGTGCCACCAGTGGGTCAGGGGGACCCGGGGAGCTGTTTTTT
TRBD1	.	TRBV29-1	TRBJ2-3	CSVGGQGPTDTQYF	TGCAGCGTTGGGGGACAGGGGCCCACAGATACGCAGTATTTT
TRBD2	.	TRBV7-3	TRBJ2-5	CASSKGTSGSRKTQYF	TGTGCCAGCAGCAAGGGGACTAGCGGGAGTAGGAAGACCCAGTACTTC
TRBD1	.	TRBV29-1	TRBJ2-1	CSVDTGESPYEQFF	TGCAGCGTCGACACAGGGGAATCCCCCTATGAGCAGTTCTTC
.	.	TRBV6-6	TRBJ1-2	CASSTNRKANYGYTF	TGTGCCAGCAGTACTAACCGAAAAGCTAACTATGGCTACACCTTC
TRBD2	.	TRBV6-2/TRBV6-3	TRBJ2-1	CASSYLGTTNEQFF	TGTGCCAGCAGTTACCTAGGGACTACCAATGAGCAGTTCTTC
.	few	TRBV7-2	TRBJ2-7	CASSDTRIYEQYF	TGTGCCAGCAGCGACACTAGAATCTACGAGCAGTACTTC
TRBD2	.	TRBV29-1	TRBJ2-7	CSVETSGSGYEQYF	TGCAGCGTAGAAACTAGCGGGAGCGGCTACGAGCAGTACTTC
TRBD1	.	TRBV5-1	TRBJ2-7	CASSQGQGYYEQYF	TGCGCCAGCAGCCAAGGACAGGGGTACTACGAGCAGTACTTC
TRBD1	.	TRBV11-3	TRBJ2-7	CASSPPGQGSREQYF	TGTGCCAGCAGCCCACCGGGACAGGGGAGTCGCGAGCAGTACTTC
.	once	TRBV4-3	TRBJ2-4	CASSQDGRGVGNIQYF	TGCGCCAGCAGCCAAGATGGTCGGGGAGTGGGAAACATTCAGTACTTC
TRBD1	.	TRBV9	TRBJ2-2	CASSLGTGARNTGELFF	TGTGCCAGCAGCCTAGGGACAGGGGCCAGGAACACCGGGGAGCTGTTTTTT
TRBD1	.	TRBV7-2	TRBJ2-6	CASSLGQGKGSGANVLTF	TGTGCCAGCAGCTTAGGACAGGGGAAAGGTTCTGGGGCCAACGTCCTGACTTTC
.	.	TRBV7-8	TRBJ1-2	CASSLGSPPVDGYTF	TGTGCCAGCAGCCTCGGTTCCCCGCCCGTGGATGGCTACACCTTC
TRBD2	.	TRBV5-1	TRBJ2-7	CASRRDYSYEQYF	TGCGCCAGCAGACGGGACTACTCCTACGAGCAGTACTTC
.	.	TRBV19	TRBJ1-1	CASSKGPSWAEAFF	TGTGCCAGTAGTAAGGGGCCTTCCTGGGCTGAAGCTTTCTTT
.	once	TRBV28	TRBJ2-5	CASSFGQFYQETQYF	TGTGCCAGCAGTTTCGGACAGTTCTACCAAGAGACCCAGTACTTC
.	once	TRBV19	TRBJ1-5	CASSIGRQQPQHF	TGTGCCAGTAGTATAGGACGACAACAGCCCCAGCATTTT
.	.	TRBV11-1	TRBJ2-6	CASSSAGANVLTF	TGTGCCAGCAGCTCTGCTGGGGCCAACGTCCTGACTTTC
.	.	TRBV9	TRBJ1-5	CASSVNGNQPQHF	TGTGCCAGCAGCGTAAACGGGAATCAGCCCCAGCATTTT